Presented here are 20 T cell receptor beta chains from one specimen sequenced in a study of OX40 agonist ivuxolimab in advanced cancers. The repertoire was sequenced with immunoSEQ multiplex PCR; TCRdb's copy has only in-frame clones and lacks some. The top ten clones hold around 13% of a sample with about 36,000 clones, 88% of them seen once. The starting material was CD4+ or CD8+ T cells sorted from blood, obtained in a trial of the OX40 agonist ivuxolimab. The receptors shown here come from an adult with an advanced solid tumor such as melanoma, head and neck, liver or kidney cancer.

The CDR3 nucleotides read TGTGCCAGCAGACTAACTAGCGGGTACTACAATGAGCAGTTCTTC. This sequence encodes CASRLTSGYYNEQFF. The chain has TRBV27 and TRBJ2-1, with TRBD2 matching 9 bases. This CDR3 has 15 amino acids. J gave up 3 bases and V 6 bases, and 6 bases lay outside the gene matches. The germline gives CDR1 MNHEY, CDR2 SMNVEV (reference sequence).

This clone has a handful of counts. The chain couples TRBV7-9 to TRBJ2-7; 9 nucleotides align to TRBD2. Unmatched junction bases numbered 11, after V lost 5 bases and J lost 6 bases. This CDR3 region has 15 residues. Germline V lookup: CDR1 SEHNR, CDR2 FQNEAQ (reference sequence). The CDR3 loop reads CASSPRGGPSPEQYF. In DNA form, the CDR3 reads TGTGCCAGCAGCCCGCGGGGGGGCCCCTCCCCCGAGCAGTACTTC.

This chain joins TRBV28 and TRBJ2-1; 9 nucleotides line up with TRBD2. Germline CDR1 MDHEN, CDR2 SYDVKM. J lost 5 bases, V lost 1 base, and 9 bases had no gene match. This CDR3 comprises 17 residues. The chain's CDR3 is CASSLLTPSGVNNEQFF. The CDR3 bases are TGTGCCAGCAGTTTATTAACTCCTAGCGGGGTTAACAATGAGCAGTTCTTC.

This chain connects TRBV6-6 to TRBJ2-7; 7 bases are shared with TRBD1. The V and J ends lost 2 bases and 3 bases, in that order; junction bases with no gene match: 4. The CDR3 totals 14 residues. Germline values: CDR1 MNHNY, CDR2 SVGAGI (reference sequence). CDR3 bases: TGTGCCAGCAGTTACCCTGGGACAGTCTACGAGCAGTACTTC. Its protein is CASSYPGTVYEQYF.

This chain uses TRBV10-3 with TRBJ2-7; no reliable D call. The CDR3 is 15 residues long. V shed 2 bases and J shed 5 bases, with 16 bases lying between them. Germline assignment: CDR1 ENHRY and CDR2 SYGVKD. The CDR3 protein is CAISEEQKLLDEQYF. The CDR3 DNA is TGTGCCATCAGTGAGGAACAGAAACTCCTAGACGAGCAGTACTTC.

This clone was seen just once. The chain is built from TRBV19 and TRBJ2-7; D unclear. The CDR3 consists of 15 residues. CDR1 LNHDA and CDR2 SQIVND come from the germline V gene (reference sequence). Trimming took 0 bases from V and 1 from J, leaving 10 bases between them. The CDR3 nucleotides read TGTGCCAGTAGTATAGAGAGACCCCCATCCTACGAGCAGTACTTC. Protein sequence: CASSIERPPSYEQYF.

The chain couples TRBV13 to TRBJ2-7, with a possible D match to TRBD1 (6 bases). V was cut by 4 bases and J by 3 bases, with 7 bases left in between. Looked up from germline, CDR1 is PRHDT and CDR2 is FYEKMQ (reference sequence). This CDR3 spans 12 amino acids. The CDR3 DNA reads TGTGCCAGCAGCTCCAGGGGCTACGAGCAGTACTTC. It encodes CASSSRGYEQYF.

The CDR3 region is CASSLVRGEETQYF. CDR3 bases: TGTGCCAGCAGCTTGGTAAGGGGGGAAGAGACCCAGTACTTC. The rearrangement joins TRBV13 to TRBJ2-5, with D perhaps given as TRBD1 or TRBD2 (6 bases each). Trimming removed 3 bases from V and 3 bases from J, with 11 bases in between. CDR1 is PRHDT, CDR2 FYEKMQ, per germline (reference sequence). The CDR3 totals 14 residues.

The sample holds one count of this clone. The genes are TRBV27 and TRBJ2-2; no clear D. Trimming cost V 4 bases and J 6 bases, with 3 bases left between them. There are 11 residues in the CDR3. Germline assignment: CDR1 MNHEY and CDR2 SMNVEV (reference sequence). The CDR3 loop is CASSSPGELFF. The CDR3, as DNA: TGTGCCAGCAGTTCTCCCGGGGAGCTGTTTTTT.

A few counts support this clone. The chain joins TRBV19 to TRBJ2-7; D unresolved. The CDR3 extends over 14 amino acids. V lost 5 bases to trimming and J lost 0 bases, with 11 bases between them. Germline V gives CDR1 LNHDA, CDR2 SQIVND (reference sequence). The CDR3 sequence: CASSDPGYSYEQYF. The CDR3, as DNA: TGTGCCAGTAGTGACCCCGGGTACTCCTACGAGCAGTACTTC. Using reference TRBV19 and TRBJ2-7 for the parts outside the CDR3, the full variable domain is DGGITQSPKYLFRKEGQNVTLSCEQNLNHDAMYWYRQDPGQGLRLIYYSQIVNDFQKGDIAEGYSVSREKKESFPLTVTSAQKNPTAFYLCASSDPGYSYEQYFGPGTRLTVT.

The rearrangement joins TRBV7-2 to TRBJ1-1, with D maybe TRBD1 (6 bases). Germline CDR1 reads SGHTA; CDR2 reads FQGNSA. V was pared by 2 bases and J by 3 bases, with 7 bases between. This CDR3 spans 13 amino acids. CDR3: CASSLSGDTEAFF. Written as DNA, the CDR3 is TGTGCCAGCAGCTTATCAGGGGACACTGAAGCTTTCTTT.

The chain employs TRBV27 and TRBJ2-5; 8 bases are shared with TRBD2. The V segment lost 4 bases and the J segment 5 bases; nucleotides outside the gene matches: 3. Germline CDR1 is MNHEY and CDR2 is SMNVEV (reference sequence). The CDR3 spans 13 residues. CDR3 residues: CASSYSGIETQYF. Written as DNA, the CDR3 is TGTGCCAGCAGTTATAGCGGGATTGAGACCCAGTACTTC.

The CDR3 region is CASNLWGRRTGELFF. DNA for the CDR3: TGTGCCAGCAACCTGTGGGGGCGGCGGACCGGGGAGCTGTTTTTT. The chain couples TRBV7-3 to TRBJ2-2; D is perhaps TRBD1 (6 bases). The CDR3 runs to 15 residues. CDR1 and CDR2 (germline): SGHTA, FQGTGA. V was trimmed by 7 bases and J by 5 bases, leaving 17 bases between them.

V gene TRBV7-8 combines with J gene TRBJ2-7, with TRBD1 identical over 9 bases. Germline loops: CDR1 SGHVS, CDR2 FQNEAQ. The ends lost 5 bases at V and 4 bases at J; junction bases unmatched: 12. The CDR3 extends over 16 amino acids. The DNA of the CDR3 is TGTGCCAGCAGCAATGCCCCCGGACAGGGGAATTACGAGCAGTACTTC. Its translation: CASSNAPGQGNYEQYF.

The chain recombines TRBV6-5 with TRBJ2-7; 9 positions agree with TRBD2. Trimming took 5 bases from V and 6 from J; bases not matched to a gene: 8. The CDR3 runs 14 residues. The germline V gene encodes CDR1 MNHEY and CDR2 SVGAGI. The CDR3 here is CASSPSSGIGEQYF. The DNA of the CDR3 is TGTGCCAGCAGTCCCTCTAGCGGGATAGGCGAGCAGTACTTC.

The V gene is TRBV5-6, the J gene TRBJ2-5; unclear D gene. The CDR3 consists of 18 residues. With 0 bases removed from V and 1 base from J, the gap between germline ends came to 19 bases. CDR1 and CDR2 (germline): SGHDT, YYEEEE. The CDR3 spells CASSLGPIKNTGQETQYF. The DNA of the CDR3 is TGTGCCAGCAGCTTGGGGCCAATAAAAAATACCGGCCAAGAGACCCAGTACTTC.

The genes are TRBV28 and TRBJ2-5; D may be TRBD2 (6 bases). Trimming removed 5 bases at V and 1 base at J, with 20 bases between. The CDR3 has 17 residues. Germline V lookup: CDR1 MDHEN, CDR2 SYDVKM. The CDR3 sequence: CASSTWRVGGAQETQYF. The DNA of the CDR3 is TGTGCCAGCAGTACCTGGCGGGTGGGGGGTGCCCAAGAGACCCAGTACTTC.

V is TRBV4-1 and J is TRBJ2-5; TRBD1 aligns across 7 bases. Germline CDR1 MGHRA, CDR2 YSYEKL. J lost 1 base, V lost 0 bases, and 2 bases had no gene match. There are 15 residues in the CDR3. The CDR3 is CASSQDDRVQETQYF. CDR3 nucleotides: TGCGCCAGCAGCCAAGATGACAGGGTCCAAGAGACCCAGTACTTC.

The J gene is TRBJ2-7, the V gene TRBV4-1; TRBD2 might be the D (5 bases). Germline CDR1 MGHRA, CDR2 YSYEKL. V lost 4 bases, J lost 2 bases, and 12 bases lay in between. This CDR3 is built from 14 residues. This CDR3 reads CASSPRAVPYEQYF. The DNA for the CDR3 is TGCGCCAGCAGCCCAAGAGCGGTCCCCTACGAGCAGTACTTC.

The V gene is TRBV21-1, the J gene TRBJ1-2; TRBD1 reflects the table's D call only, with no check against the DNA. TRBV21-1 corresponds to a pseudogene. The CDR3 length is 16 residues. The CDR3 region has the DNA TGTGCCAGCAGCAACCGGACAGGGGAGAGAAACTATGGCTACACCTTC. Its translation: CASSNRTGERNYGYTF.